These 23 T cell receptor beta chains came from one sample sequenced in a study of blood T cell repertoires in COVID-19. Some clones are missing from TCRdb's copy, which holds only in-frame ones; the method was immunoSEQ multiplex PCR. Of about 120,000 clones listed, approximately 87% are singletons. Specimen: peripheral blood. The receptors here all came from a man aged 60 to 75 with acute or convalescent COVID-19.

The chain carries TRBV11-2 and TRBJ2-2; tentatively, D is TRBD1 (7 bases). Trimming cost V 0 bases and J 1 base, with 18 bases left between them. The CDR3 has 19 residues. In germline, CDR1 is SGHAT, CDR2 FQNNGV. CDR3 sequence reads: CASSLDLQGGIGNTGELFF. The CDR3 DNA is TGTGCCAGCAGCTTAGATCTTCAGGGGGGTATTGGGAACACCGGGGAGCTGTTTTTT.

V and J are TRBV7-8 and TRBJ2-7; D possibly corresponds to TRBD1 (6 bases). The V gene lost 5 bases and the J gene lost 7 bases, with 24 bases spanning the gap. This CDR3 comprises 16 residues. In germline, CDR1 is SGHVS, CDR2 FQNEAQ. The CDR3 bases are TGTGCCAGCAGCCCCCAACCCCTTGACAGGCGTCGGGAGCAGTACTTC. The encoded protein is CASSPQPLDRRREQYF.

This clone was seen more than once but under ten times. This rearrangement joins TRBV30 to TRBJ1-6, with TRBD1 matching 7 bases. Trimming took 2 bases from V and 10 from J; bases not matched to a gene: 8. This CDR3 region has 14 residues. The germline CDR1 and CDR2 sequences are GTSNPN and SVGIG (reference sequence). CDR3 region: CAWSPGTVASPLHF. The CDR3 DNA follows: TGTGCCTGGAGTCCCGGGACAGTGGCGTCACCCCTCCACTTT.

The V and J genes are TRBV11-2 and TRBJ2-7, with TRBD2 matching over 7 bases. Germline CDR1 reads SGHAT; CDR2 reads FQNNGV. The J segment lost 2 bases and the V segment lost 2 bases, leaving 6 bases of the junction unmatched. The CDR3 totals 15 residues. The CDR3 loop is CASSLMASGPYEQYF. In DNA form, the CDR3 reads TGTGCCAGCAGCTTAATGGCTAGCGGCCCCTACGAGCAGTACTTC.

This clone was picked up one time. The gene calls are TRBV5-1 and TRBJ2-3, with D perhaps matching TRBD2 (6 bases). V lost 1 base to trimming and J lost 3 bases, with 9 bases between them. Germline assignment: CDR1 SGHRS and CDR2 YFSETQ. The CDR3 length is 14 residues. The CDR3 loop is CASSLSGGTDTQYF. The CDR3 nucleotides read TGCGCCAGCAGCTTGTCCGGGGGAACAGATACGCAGTATTTT.

This clone was observed a single time. This chain joins TRBV27 and TRBJ1-5, with a tentative D call TRBD1 (5 bases). The CDR3 sequence is 16 residues long. V lost 0 bases and J lost 7, with 16 bases in between. The germline CDR1 and CDR2 sequences are MNHEY and SMNVEV (reference sequence). Here the CDR3 reads CASSLSGQGMVQPQHF. The DNA of the CDR3 is TGTGCCAGCAGTTTATCGGGCCAGGGAATGGTCCAGCCCCAGCATTTT.

The rearrangement joins TRBV14 to TRBJ2-7; D is uncertain. Trimming cost V 2 bases and J 6 bases, with 8 bases left between them. Germline V gene lookup returns CDR1 SGHDN and CDR2 FVKESK. The CDR3 has 12 residues. CDR3 amino acids: CASSQNQREQYF. CDR3 nucleotides: TGTGCCAGCAGCCAAAATCAGCGCGAGCAGTACTTC. Full variable domain (rest looked up from reference TRBV14 and TRBJ2-7): EAGVTQFPSHSVIEKGQTVTLRCDPISGHDNLYWYRRVMGKEIKFLLHFVKESKQDESGMPNNRFLAERTGGTYSTLKVQPAELEDSGVYFCASSQNQREQYFGPGTRLTVT.

The chain uses TRBV27 and TRBJ1-6; D is ambiguous. The CDR3 consists of 14 residues. Trimming cost V 5 bases and J 10 bases, with 15 bases left between them. Germline-derived CDR1 and CDR2 are MNHEY and SMNVEV (reference sequence). The CDR3 protein is CASSPVKTESPLHF. CDR3 DNA: TGTGCCAGCAGTCCAGTTAAGACGGAGTCACCCCTCCACTTT.

V usage is TRBV5-1 and J usage is TRBJ2-3; perhaps TRBD2 as D (5 bases). The CDR3 sequence is 18 residues long. Trimming pared 0 bases from V and 1 base from J, leaving 18 bases between. Germline CDR1 is SGHRS and CDR2 is YFSETQ. This CDR3 is CASSLEARHGEGTDTQYF. DNA of the CDR3: TGCGCCAGCAGCTTGGAGGCCCGTCACGGGGAAGGCACAGATACGCAGTATTTT.

This clone is medium-sized. This chain links TRBV28 with TRBJ1-5; TRBD1 matches at 10 bases. CDR3 size: 15 residues. From germline, CDR1 is MDHEN and CDR2 SYDVKM. V was clipped by 5 bases and J by 4 bases; unmatched bases: 5. This CDR3 reads CASSPRDRGNQPQHF. In DNA form, the CDR3 reads TGTGCCAGCAGTCCTCGGGACAGGGGAAATCAGCCCCAGCATTTT.

The chain carries TRBV4-1 and TRBJ2-7; TRBD1 agrees at 7 bases. Per germline, CDR1 MGHRA and CDR2 YSYEKL. V lost 1 base, J lost 2 bases, and 8 bases stayed unmatched. This CDR3 contains 16 residues. CDR3 in DNA: TGCGCCAGCAGCCAAGGAAGCGACAGGGTCACCTACGAGCAGTACTTC. Translated: CASSQGSDRVTYEQYF.

The chain has TRBV24-1 and TRBJ1-5; 9 nucleotides line up with TRBD1. The CDR3 has 16 residues. The J segment lost 3 bases and the V segment lost 4 bases, leaving 6 bases of the junction unmatched. Germline CDR1 and CDR2: KGHDR and SFDVKD. DNA of the CDR3: TGTGCCACCAGTGACATTACAGGGGGCAACAATCAGCCCCAGCATTTT. Its protein product is CATSDITGGNNQPQHF.

The table lists this clone with a few counts. The chain has TRBV6-4 and TRBJ2-4; possibly TRBD1 for D (6 bases). The CDR3 spans 18 residues. The germline V and J ends were trimmed by 2 bases and 0 bases, with 17 bases remaining between them. Germline CDR1 is MRHNA and CDR2 is SNTAGT. The CDR3 loop reads CASSDKRTQGLAKNIQYF. Here the CDR3 DNA reads TGTGCCAGCAGTGACAAGAGAACACAGGGCTTAGCCAAAAACATTCAGTACTTC.

V gene TRBV13 combines with J gene TRBJ2-7, with D perhaps matching TRBD1 (5 bases). The CDR3 runs to 11 residues. Germline V gene sequence: CDR1 PRHDT, CDR2 FYEKMQ (reference sequence). V shed 5 bases and J shed 5 bases, with 7 bases lying between them. As DNA, the CDR3 is TGTGCCAGCAGCCAGGGTAACGAGCAGTACTTC. Its protein is CASSQGNEQYF.

The chain uses TRBV6-2 or TRBV6-3 and TRBJ2-7; 8 nucleotides align to TRBD2. Per germline, CDR1 MNHEY and CDR2 SVGEGT. This CDR3 has 15 residues. The V and J ends lost 3 bases and 6 bases, in that order; junction bases with no gene match: 10. In DNA form, the CDR3 reads TGTGCCAGCAGTTATTCGGCGGGAGGTCTGCCCGAGCAGTACTTC. Residues: CASSYSAGGLPEQYF.

The chain employs TRBV5-4 and TRBJ2-7; the match to TRBD2 covers 8 bases. CDR1 is SGHNT, CDR2 YYREEE, per germline (reference sequence). The CDR3 loop spans 13 amino acids. V dropped 4 bases and J dropped 5; count of bases not matched to a gene: 5. CDR3 coding DNA: TGTGCCAGCAGCCGGGAGGGGAGGGACGAGCAGTACTTC. This translates into CASSREGRDEQYF.

The chain combines TRBV9 with TRBJ2-3, with D possibly being TRBD1 (6 bases). The CDR3 contains 14 residues. Germline V gives CDR1 SGDLS, CDR2 YYNGEE. With 4 bases removed from V and 0 bases from J, the gap between germline ends came to 9 bases. The CDR3, as DNA: TGTGCCAGCAGCTCTGGACAGAGCACAGATACGCAGTATTTT. Encoded protein: CASSSGQSTDTQYF.

The chain is built from TRBV9 and TRBJ2-7; a weak D match, TRBD2 (5 bases). CDR1 is SGDLS, CDR2 YYNGEE, per germline. The CDR3 consists of 13 residues. V lost 9 bases and J lost 7, with 20 bases in between. As DNA, the CDR3 is TGTGCCAAACTCCCCGGGGATAGTGAAGAGCAGTACTTC. Its protein is CAKLPGDSEEQYF.

This clone was observed a few times. This chain links TRBV7-9 with TRBJ1-5, with D uncertain. V shed 1 base and J shed 5 bases, with 6 bases lying between them. The CDR3 consists of 13 residues. Germline CDR1 and CDR2: SEHNR and FQNEAQ (reference sequence). The CDR3 DNA reads as TGTGCCAGCAGCTTAGACAGTGATCAGCCCCAGCATTTT. As protein: CASSLDSDQPQHF. Combining the CDR3 with reference TRBV7-9 and TRBJ1-5 gives the whole variable domain DTGVSQNPRHKITKRGQNVTFRCDPISEHNRLYWYRQTLGQGPEFLTYFQNEAQLEKSRLLSDRFSAERPKGSFSTLEIQRTEQGDSAMYLCASSLDSDQPQHFGDGTRLSIL.

This chain joins TRBV29-1 and TRBJ1-2, with no clear D. CDR1 is SQVTM, CDR2 ANQGSEA, per germline. This CDR3 has 12 residues. The V gene lost 4 bases and the J gene lost 4 bases, with 10 bases spanning the gap. CDR3 loop: CSVVETLYGYTF. Written as DNA, the CDR3 is TGCAGCGTTGTTGAGACACTCTATGGCTACACCTTC.

V usage is TRBV6-5 and J usage is TRBJ1-2; D uncertain. Germline V CDR1 and CDR2: MNHEY, SVGAGI. This CDR3 spans 14 amino acids. Deletions cut 6 bases from V and 0 bases from J, with 11 bases between. DNA for the CDR3: TGTGCCAGCAGCCGAGACGGGACTAACTATGGCTACACCTTC. It translates to CASSRDGTNYGYTF.

The CDR3: CASSSSLAKNIQYF. The CDR3 DNA is TGTGCCAGCAGTTCCTCCCTAGCCAAAAACATTCAGTACTTC. This chain links TRBV27 with TRBJ2-4; D uncertain. CDR1 and CDR2 from the germline V gene are MNHEY and SMNVEV (reference sequence). V shed 4 bases and J shed 0 bases, with 7 bases lying between them. The CDR3 runs to 14 residues.

The chain couples TRBV6-5 to TRBJ1-5; 10 bases map to TRBD1. The CDR3 is 13 amino acids. CDR1 MNHEY and CDR2 SVGAGI come from the germline V gene. V shed 6 bases and J 5 bases; nucleotides not matched to a gene: 1. The CDR3 sequence is CASRDRGHQPQHF. For the CDR3, the DNA is TGTGCCAGCAGAGACAGGGGGCATCAGCCCCAGCATTTT.